Shown below are 19 T cell receptor beta chains from a single sample sequenced in a study of cytomegalovirus exposure and HLA in healthy donors. In the PCR, 60 Vbeta and 13 Jbeta primers were used. This table comes from immunoSEQ multiplex PCR, and its TCRdb copy is limited to in-frame clones, with some not included. This table has 130,000 to 150,000 clones, about 78% appearing once. The source material was PBMCs. The source is a man between 35 and 55 years old in good health and CMV-seropositive.

This chain links TRBV14 with TRBJ2-3; no firm D call. Germline CDR1 SGHDN, CDR2 FVKESK. The CDR3 length is 12 residues. Trimming pared 6 bases from V and 3 bases from J, leaving 7 bases between. The CDR3 bases are TGTGCCAGCAGTCGGTTTACAGATACGCAGTATTTT. It specifies CASSRFTDTQYF. The full variable domain, completed using reference TRBV14 and TRBJ2-3, is EAGVTQFPSHSVIEKGQTVTLRCDPISGHDNLYWYRRVMGKEIKFLLHFVKESKQDESGMPNNRFLAERTGGTYSTLKVQPAELEDSGVYFCASSRFTDTQYFGPGTRLTVL.

V is TRBV9 and J is TRBJ2-1; 8 bases line up with TRBD2. Germline V gene data show CDR1 as SGDLS and CDR2 as YYNGEE. V trimming: 0 bases; J trimming: 8 bases; junction bases outside the gene matches: 16. CDR3 length: 18 residues. The CDR3 region is CASSVGQRSGRLGDEQFF. In DNA form, the CDR3 reads TGTGCCAGCAGCGTAGGACAGAGGAGCGGGAGACTGGGCGATGAGCAGTTCTTC.

The chain couples TRBV5-1 to TRBJ1-3, with TRBD1 identical over 7 bases. CDR1 is SGHRS, CDR2 YFSETQ, per germline. V lost 2 bases and J lost 0; bases outside the gene matches: 8. The CDR3 is 17 amino acids. DNA of the CDR3: TGCGCCAGCAGCTTTTACTCGGGACAGCACTCTGGAAACACCATATATTTT. This codes for CASSFYSGQHSGNTIYF.

DNA of the CDR3: TGTGCCAGCAGCTCAACATTTGGACAGGGAAAAACGAACACTGAAGCTTTCTTT. Translation: CASSSTFGQGKTNTEAFF. The rearrangement links TRBV11-2 to TRBJ1-1; 8 bases fit TRBD1. Germline CDR1 is SGHAT and CDR2 is FQNNGV. V was clipped by 4 bases and J by 1 base; unmatched bases: 14. This CDR3 contains 18 residues.

The genes are TRBV27 and TRBJ1-2; a possible D gene is TRBD1 (6 bases). The length of the CDR3 is 12 residues. V lost 9 bases to trimming and J lost 2 bases, with 10 bases between them. The germline gives CDR1 MNHEY, CDR2 SMNVEV (reference sequence). CDR3 region: CASTTGNYGYTF. CDR3 DNA sequence: TGTGCCAGTACTACAGGGAACTATGGCTACACCTTC.

CDR3 nucleotides: TGTGCCAGCAGTCGTACAGGGGGCCCTCCCTACGAGCAGTACTTC. Protein product: CASSRTGGPPYEQYF. The gene calls are TRBV28 and TRBJ2-7; 9 nucleotides agree with TRBD1. V shed 5 bases, J shed 2 bases, and the junction held 7 bases outside the gene matches. This CDR3 contains 15 residues. The germline V gene has CDR1 MDHEN and CDR2 SYDVKM.

This rearrangement joins TRBV28 to TRBJ2-5; no clear D. There are 13 residues in the CDR3. Germline CDR1 and CDR2: MDHEN and SYDVKM. V gave up 2 bases and J gave up 5 bases, with 9 bases separating them. Written as DNA, the CDR3 is TGTGCCAGCAGTTTAAAACTTGTGGAGACCCAGTACTTC. Its protein product is CASSLKLVETQYF.

The chain employs TRBV27 and TRBJ1-2; D not resolved. CDR1 and CDR2 from the germline V gene are MNHEY and SMNVEV (reference sequence). V shed 2 bases and J shed 4 bases, with 11 bases lying between them. This CDR3 region has 14 residues. The DNA of the CDR3 is TGTGCCAGCAGTTTAACCCGGCCAGGCTATGGCTACACCTTC. Protein: CASSLTRPGYGYTF.

The rearrangement uses TRBV12-5 and TRBJ2-5; 10 positions agree with TRBD1. CDR3 length equals 15 residues. Losses at the gene ends were 6 bases for V and 5 bases for J; bases not matched to a gene: 9. Germline V gene data show CDR1 as LGHNT and CDR2 as FRNRAP. CDR3 residues: CASGTGTGVGETQYF. CDR3 DNA: TGTGCTAGTGGCACTGGGACAGGGGTGGGGGAGACCCAGTACTTC.

V usage is TRBV4-1 and J usage is TRBJ1-1, with D uncertain. The CDR3 totals 14 residues. V shed 1 base and J shed 3 bases, with 9 bases lying between them. CDR1 and CDR2 from the germline V gene are MGHRA and YSYEKL. The CDR3: CASSQVNGDTEAFF. In nucleotides, the CDR3 is TGCGCCAGCAGCCAAGTTAACGGAGACACTGAAGCTTTCTTT.

The chain joins TRBV9 to TRBJ2-7, with 12 positions matching TRBD1. The ends lost 0 bases at V and 5 bases at J; junction bases unmatched: 3. Germline loops: CDR1 SGDLS, CDR2 YYNGEE. The CDR3 loop spans 15 amino acids. CDR3 coding DNA: TGTGCCAGCAGCGTAGGAGGGACAGGGGGCCACGAGCAGTACTTC. This codes for CASSVGGTGGHEQYF.

This rearrangement joins TRBV7-2 to TRBJ2-4; 7 nucleotides match TRBD2. Per the germline V gene, CDR1 is SGHTA and CDR2 is FQGNSA. There are 16 residues in the CDR3. V lost 2 bases to trimming and J lost 1 base; unmatched junction nucleotides: 5. The CDR3 loop is CASSLMSSGAKNIQYF. The CDR3 DNA reads TGTGCCAGCAGCTTAATGAGTAGCGGGGCCAAAAACATTCAGTACTTC.

The chain joins TRBV7-2 to TRBJ1-5; D might be TRBD1 (5 bases). Germline CDR1 is SGHTA and CDR2 is FQGNSA. This CDR3 region has 15 residues. Trimming left V 3 bases short and J 4 bases short, with 13 bases between. The DNA for the CDR3 is TGTGCCAGCAGCTTGACCCCCAGGGTAAATCAGCCCCAGCATTTT. This codes for CASSLTPRVNQPQHF.

Only one count was recorded for this clone. The J gene is TRBJ2-3, the V gene TRBV5-1; D possibly corresponds to TRBD2 (7 bases). Looked up from germline, CDR1 is SGHRS and CDR2 is YFSETQ. This CDR3 has 16 residues. V lost 3 bases to trimming and J lost 3 bases, with 17 bases between them. The CDR3, as DNA: TGCGCCAGCAGCTCAGCCCCAGGGGAGGGGACAGATACGCAGTATTTT. This translates into CASSSAPGEGTDTQYF.

The chain recombines TRBV5-6 with TRBJ2-5; D gene unclear. Between the trimmed V and J ends, which lost 2 bases and 5 bases, there was a span of 13 bases. Germline V CDR1 and CDR2: SGHDT, YYEEEE. This CDR3 region has 14 residues. CDR3 sequence reads: CASSLRRFRETQYF. The DNA for the CDR3 is TGTGCCAGCAGCTTAAGGCGGTTTCGCGAGACCCAGTACTTC.

This chain joins TRBV19 and TRBJ1-2, with D tentatively TRBD1 (5 bases). Germline CDR1 LNHDA, CDR2 SQIVND (reference sequence). Deletions cut 3 bases from V and 5 bases from J, with 16 bases between. The CDR3 is 15 residues long. The CDR3 sequence: CASSIGGTRTYGYTF. The CDR3 nucleotides are TGTGCCAGTAGTATTGGGGGGACCCGGACGTATGGCTACACCTTC.

The genes are TRBV5-1 and TRBJ2-3; 8 nucleotides match TRBD2. The junction had 3 bases not matched to a gene; V was cut back by 1 base and J by 2 bases. The CDR3 consists of 15 residues. Germline CDR1 is SGHRS and CDR2 is YFSETQ. The chain's CDR3 is CASSLRGLATDTQYF. The CDR3 DNA sequence: TGCGCCAGCAGCTTGAGAGGACTAGCCACAGATACGCAGTATTTT. The whole variable domain, filled in from reference TRBV5-1 and TRBJ2-3, reads KAGVTQTPRYLIKTRGQQVTLSCSPISGHRSVSWYQQTPGQGLQFLFEYFSETQRNKGNFPGRFSGRQFSNSRSEMNVSTLELGDSALYLCASSLRGLATDTQYFGPGTRLTVL.

V is TRBV7-9 and J is TRBJ2-7, with a tentative D call TRBD1 (5 bases). The V gene's germline CDR1 is SEHNR and CDR2 FQNEAQ (reference sequence). The CDR3 sequence is 15 residues long. The ends were cut back, 3 bases at V and 1 base at J, with 13 bases in the middle. This CDR3 is CASSFSSDKSYEQYF. CDR3 DNA sequence: TGTGCCAGCAGCTTCTCATCGGACAAATCCTACGAGCAGTACTTC. Complete variable domain (other parts from reference TRBV7-9 and TRBJ2-7): DTGVSQNPRHKITKRGQNVTFRCDPISEHNRLYWYRQTLGQGPEFLTYFQNEAQLEKSRLLSDRFSAERPKGSFSTLEIQRTEQGDSAMYLCASSFSSDKSYEQYFGPGTRLTVT.

This rearrangement joins TRBV9 to TRBJ2-5; TRBD1 is a possible D gene (6 bases). The CDR3 is 15 residues long. The V end lost 3 bases, the J end lost 5 bases, and 17 bases lay between the germline ends. Germline V gives CDR1 SGDLS, CDR2 YYNGEE. The CDR3 DNA is TGTGCCAGCAGCGGAGGTGCAGGGGTAGAGGAGACCCAGTACTTC. This gives the protein CASSGGAGVEETQYF.